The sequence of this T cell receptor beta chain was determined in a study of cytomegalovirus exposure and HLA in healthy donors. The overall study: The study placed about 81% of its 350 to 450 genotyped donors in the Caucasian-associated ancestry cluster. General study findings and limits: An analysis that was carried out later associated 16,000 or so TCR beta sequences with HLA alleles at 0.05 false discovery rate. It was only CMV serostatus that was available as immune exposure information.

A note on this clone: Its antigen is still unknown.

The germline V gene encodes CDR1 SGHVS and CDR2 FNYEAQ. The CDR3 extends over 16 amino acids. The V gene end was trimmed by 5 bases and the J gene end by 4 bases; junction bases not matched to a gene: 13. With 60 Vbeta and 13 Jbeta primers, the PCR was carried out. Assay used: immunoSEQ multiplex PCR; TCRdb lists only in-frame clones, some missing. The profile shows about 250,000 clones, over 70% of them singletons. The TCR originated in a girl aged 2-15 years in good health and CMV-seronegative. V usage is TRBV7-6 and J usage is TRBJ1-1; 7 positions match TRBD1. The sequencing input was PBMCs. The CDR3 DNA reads TGTGCCAGCAGCCCACCCTCTCCGGGACAGCTCACTGAAGCTTTCTTT. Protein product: CASSPPSPGQLTEAFF.